The 26 T cell receptor beta chains reported below all come from one sample, sequenced in a study of T cell changes during pregnancy in multiple sclerosis. Sequenced by immunoSEQ multiplex PCR; TCRdb stores in-frame clones only, minus some. The sample records approximately 15,000 clones, 84% being singletons. The sequences come from CD8+ T cells from peripheral blood mononuclear cells, collected in the third trimester of pregnancy. The receptor set was obtained from a female donor in good health, enrolled as a control in a pregnancy study.

The chain combines TRBV13 with TRBJ2-2; TRBD1 is a possible D gene (5 bases). The V end lost 4 bases, the J end lost 2 bases, and 8 bases lay between the germline ends. The CDR3 runs 14 residues. Germline V CDR1 and CDR2: PRHDT, FYEKMQ (reference sequence). CDR3 sequence: CASSSTGNTGELFF. The CDR3 nucleotides read TGTGCCAGCAGCTCAACAGGAAACACCGGGGAGCTGTTTTTT.

The V call is TRBV13, the J call TRBJ1-3; D gene ambiguous. Germline CDR1 and CDR2: PRHDT and FYEKMQ (reference sequence). V shed 7 bases and J shed 2 bases, with 9 bases lying between them. CDR3 length: 13 amino acids. CDR3 DNA sequence: TGTGCCAGCACCACGGGAGCTGGAAACACCATATATTTT. Amino acid sequence: CASTTGAGNTIYF.

In nucleotides, the CDR3 is TGTGCCACCCGGGGACAAAACACCAACTATGGCTACACCTTC. Its protein product is CATRGQNTNYGYTF. The rearrangement joins TRBV7-9 to TRBJ1-2, with TRBD1 as a possible D gene (6 bases). The CDR3 is 14 residues long. Trimming removed 10 bases from V and 2 bases from J, with 17 bases in between. The germline CDR1 and CDR2 sequences are SEHNR and FQNEAQ (reference sequence).

The J gene is TRBJ2-3, the V gene TRBV5-5; tentatively, D is TRBD1 (6 bases). Per germline, CDR1 SGHKS and CDR2 YYEKEE (reference sequence). Trimming removed 3 bases from V and 4 bases from J, with 9 bases in between. This CDR3 is 13 amino acids long. In DNA, the CDR3 is TGTGCCAGCAGCTCGGACAGATCAGATACGCAGTATTTT. This translates into CASSSDRSDTQYF.

This rearrangement joins TRBV11-2 to TRBJ2-3; D might be TRBD2 (6 bases). CDR1 is SGHAT and CDR2 is FQNNGV in the germline V gene. The CDR3 is 15 residues long. V lost 6 bases and J 6 bases, leaving 19 bases between the germline ends. The CDR3 DNA is TGTGCCAGCAGACTTAATGCGGGACTGAGGGATACGCAGTATTTT. Protein product: CASRLNAGLRDTQYF.

The table lists this clone with a few counts. V usage is TRBV20-1 and J usage is TRBJ2-1; D is undetermined. V lost 6 bases, J lost 3 bases, and 6 bases lay in between. The germline V gene encodes CDR1 DFQATT and CDR2 SNEGSKA (reference sequence). The CDR3 has 11 amino acids. Here the CDR3 reads CSAPLYNEQFF. For the CDR3, the DNA is TGCAGTGCCCCCCTCTACAATGAGCAGTTCTTC.

This clone was counted a few times. V gene TRBV6-5 combines with J gene TRBJ2-1; D is unresolved. Germline V gene data show CDR1 as MNHEY and CDR2 as SVGAGI. This CDR3 is built from 14 residues. V gave up 6 bases and J gave up 8 bases, with 17 bases separating them. This chain's CDR3 is CASSLSLNRDEQFF. CDR3 DNA: TGTGCCAGCAGCCTTTCCCTTAACCGCGATGAGCAGTTCTTC.

This clone occurred once. V usage is TRBV12-5 and J usage is TRBJ1-2, with 7 bases identical to TRBD1. Germline CDR1 reads LGHNT; CDR2 reads FRNRAP. The CDR3 sequence is 16 residues long. The V gene end was trimmed by 5 bases and the J gene end by 0 bases; junction bases not matched to a gene: 9. CDR3 nucleotide sequence: TGTGCTAGTGGTCCGTGGACAGGACAAGCTAACTATGGCTACACCTTC. This encodes CASGPWTGQANYGYTF.

This rearrangement joins TRBV6-1 to TRBJ1-5; D is uncertain. This CDR3 is 13 amino acids long. CDR1 is MNHNS, CDR2 SASEGT, per germline. The CDR3 loop reads CGHSLGRNQPQHF. The CDR3 bases are TGTGGACACTCTTTGGGTCGCAATCAGCCCCAGCATTTT.

The chain has TRBV7-8 and TRBJ2-3; TRBD2 aligns across 11 bases. With 0 bases clipped from V and 12 bases from J, the junction kept 5 bases outside the gene matches. Per the germline V gene, CDR1 is SGHVS and CDR2 is FQNEAQ. The CDR3 contains 14 residues. The CDR3 is CASSLAGLAEDQYF. In DNA, the CDR3 is TGTGCCAGCAGCTTAGCGGGACTAGCGGAAGACCAGTATTTT.

The chain recombines TRBV7-8 with TRBJ2-1, with D perhaps TRBD2 (5 bases). The CDR3 has 15 residues. The germline V gene encodes CDR1 SGHVS and CDR2 FQNEAQ. Trimming left V 5 bases short and J 2 bases short, with 13 bases between. CDR3 in amino acids: CASSPGENAYNEQFF. The CDR3 DNA follows: TGTGCCAGCAGCCCCGGGGAGAACGCCTACAATGAGCAGTTCTTC.

The chain recombines TRBV15 with TRBJ1-1, with D perhaps TRBD1 (5 bases). Germline CDR1 and CDR2: LNHNV and YYDKDF (reference sequence). Trimming took 8 bases from V and 7 from J, leaving 23 bases between them. The CDR3 is made up of 15 amino acids. CDR3 DNA: TGTGCCACCGGGCGGGACCGGGTTGCAGACCGTGAAGCTTTCTTT. Protein product: CATGRDRVADREAFF.

The chain uses TRBV7-2 and TRBJ2-5; a weak D match, TRBD2 (5 bases). CDR1 SGHTA and CDR2 FQGNSA come from the germline V gene. The CDR3 contains 13 residues. V dropped 6 bases and J dropped 5 bases, with 13 bases sitting between them. The CDR3 spells CASSRLGGETQYF. DNA of the CDR3: TGTGCCAGCAGTCGACTCGGCGGGGAGACCCAGTACTTC.

This clone was recorded once. The chain combines TRBV5-1 with TRBJ2-7; 9 bases line up with TRBD2. Germline CDR1 is SGHRS and CDR2 is YFSETQ. V dropped 0 bases and J dropped 3; count of bases not matched to a gene: 4. The CDR3 runs to 15 residues. CDR3 DNA: TGCGCCAGCAGCTTGGTAGCTAGCGGGATCTACGAGCAGTACTTC. It translates to CASSLVASGIYEQYF.

This clone was detected only once. The rearrangement links TRBV6-5 to TRBJ2-7; maybe TRBD1 (7 bases). The CDR3 totals 14 residues. Between the trimmed V and J ends, which lost 6 bases and 6 bases, there was a span of 18 bases. Germline V CDR1 and CDR2: MNHEY, SVGAGI. The CDR3 sequence is CASRGGTVTSEQYF. The CDR3 DNA follows: TGTGCCAGCAGAGGCGGGACAGTCACTTCCGAGCAGTACTTC.

The sample holds a few counts of this clone. The chain employs TRBV4-1 and TRBJ2-5, with D unclear. CDR1 is MGHRA, CDR2 YSYEKL, per germline. Trimming pared 1 base from V and 3 bases from J, leaving 6 bases between. The CDR3 loop spans 13 amino acids. The chain's CDR3 is CASSQAGKETQYF. CDR3 nucleotides: TGCGCCAGCAGCCAAGCAGGAAAAGAGACCCAGTACTTC.

This rearrangement joins TRBV5-4 to TRBJ1-1; 8 bases match TRBD1. Germline-derived CDR1 and CDR2 are SGHNT and YYREEE (reference sequence). V lost 4 bases to trimming and J lost 3 bases; unmatched junction nucleotides: 2. The CDR3 is 13 residues long. CDR3 sequence: CASSLDRDTEAFF. As DNA, the CDR3 is TGTGCCAGCAGCCTGGACAGGGACACTGAAGCTTTCTTT.

This clone was counted a few times. The chain has TRBV29-1 and TRBJ1-2, with unresolved D. There are 12 residues in the CDR3. Germline assignment: CDR1 SQVTM and CDR2 ANQGSEA. V was clipped by 3 bases and J by 2 bases, with 7 bases between them. CDR3 loop: CSVDSLNYGYTF. CDR3 DNA: TGCAGCGTTGATTCGCTAAACTATGGCTACACCTTC.

V gene TRBV29-1 combines with J gene TRBJ2-2; 8 positions match TRBD1. This CDR3 comprises 11 residues. The V and J ends lost 0 bases and 14 bases, in that order; junction bases with no gene match: 2. Germline values: CDR1 SQVTM, CDR2 ANQGSEA. The CDR3 here is CSVEDRGHLFF. The CDR3 coding sequence is TGCAGCGTTGAAGACAGGGGGCATCTGTTTTTT.

This sequence joins TRBV11-3 and TRBJ2-7, with unresolved D. V lost 1 base, J lost 3 bases, and 10 bases lay in between. The CDR3 covers 14 residues. Germline CDR1 is SGHNT and CDR2 is YENEEA. The CDR3 nucleotides read TGTGCCAGCAGCTTAGCTGGAGTAGGCTACGAGCAGTACTTC. Translated, it gives CASSLAGVGYEQYF.

In its sample, this clone was seen once. The V and J genes are TRBV6-1 and TRBJ2-1; TRBD2 might be the D (5 bases). Germline V lookup: CDR1 MNHNS, CDR2 SASEGT. Trimming took 8 bases from V and 5 from J, leaving 19 bases between them. The CDR3 loop spans 15 amino acids. Here the CDR3 DNA reads TGTGCCAGCTCTCTTTCGGGCGGAGGCCACAATGAGCAGTTCTTC. This translates into CASSLSGGGHNEQFF.

The chain joins TRBV27 to TRBJ1-2; D remains unclear. The CDR3 is 12 residues long. Trimming stripped 5 bases from V and 3 bases from J, with 7 bases between. Germline assignment: CDR1 MNHEY and CDR2 SMNVEV (reference sequence). CDR3 loop: CASSNDYYGYTF. The CDR3 DNA follows: TGTGCCAGCAGTAACGACTACTATGGCTACACCTTC.

The chain employs TRBV6-4 and TRBJ2-1; no firm D call. Trimming cost V 3 bases and J 6 bases, with 15 bases left between them. Germline lookup yields CDR1 MRHNA and CDR2 SNTAGT. The CDR3 has 15 amino acids. The CDR3 here is CASSEAASSRNEQFF. The CDR3 coding sequence is TGTGCCAGCAGTGAGGCCGCTAGTTCCCGCAATGAGCAGTTCTTC.

The V call is TRBV5-4, the J call TRBJ1-2; TRBD1 matches at 7 bases. CDR1 is SGHNT, CDR2 YYREEE, per germline (reference sequence). The CDR3 runs to 16 residues. The V segment lost 4 bases and the J segment 4 bases; nucleotides outside the gene matches: 13. The CDR3: CASSAAGTALLYGYTF. For the CDR3, the DNA is TGTGCCAGCAGCGCGGCCGGGACAGCGCTCCTCTATGGCTACACCTTC. The full variable domain, in which reference TRBV5-4 and TRBJ1-2 provide the parts outside the CDR3, is ETGVTQSPTHLIKTRGQQVTLRCSSQSGHNTVSWYQQALGQGPQFIFQYYREEENGRGNFPPRFSGLQFPNYSSELNVNALELDDSALYLCASSAAGTALLYGYTFGSGTRLTVV.

In this sample, this clone turned up once. J is TRBJ1-1 and V is TRBV9, with 7 bases lining up with TRBD1. With V trimmed by 6 bases and J by 1 base, 6 bases remained unmatched. The germline V gene encodes CDR1 SGDLS and CDR2 YYNGEE. The length of the CDR3 is 14 residues. The CDR3 coding sequence is TGTGCCAGCACCTTGACAGGGAGGAACACTGAAGCTTTCTTT. This codes for CASTLTGRNTEAFF.

The chain uses TRBV11-2 and TRBJ1-2; TRBD1 matches at 8 bases. The CDR3 runs 17 residues. Germline values: CDR1 SGHAT, CDR2 FQNNGV. The ends lost 1 base at V and 2 bases at J; junction bases unmatched: 9. The CDR3 DNA is TGTGCCAGCAGCTTAGGGACCGCGGACAGGGCCAACTATGGCTACACCTTC. Amino acid sequence: CASSLGTADRANYGYTF.